Listed below are T cell receptor beta chains from one sample, sequenced in a study of shared clonotypes between healthy human individuals. Sequenced by immunoSEQ multiplex PCR; TCRdb stores in-frame clones only, minus some. Here the sample spans some 2.4 million clones, approximately 93% being singletons. Source material: naive CD4+ T cells from PBMCs. The receptors were gathered from a man aged 18 to 35 in good health. Some clones in this sample may be carry-over from other donors' samples. Both conserved end residues are trimmed from each CDR3. Clone sizes are given selectively: once, few, many, or a class where the clone is expanded.

j_call v_call clone_size cdr3_aa
TRBJ1-1 TRBV5-1 - ASSLYGAPTEAF
TRBJ2-1 TRBV6-5 - ASRRTPSSYNEQF
TRBJ2-3 TRBV30 - AGSSGRTDTQY
TRBJ1-2 TRBV7-2 - ASSSQTGYGYT
TRBJ2-3 TRBV13 - ASSLAGTSGGTDTQY
TRBJ1-4 TRBV28 - ASSAFGREKLF
TRBJ2-2 TRBV9 - ASSMDIGPTGELF
TRBJ1-5 TRBV18 few ASSPEVSRNQPQH
TRBJ1-4 TRBV10-3 - AISDRTGNEKLF
TRBJ2-3 TRBV18 - ASSPGQGVNTDTQY
TRBJ2-2 TRBV5-1 once ASSPPVVRRAGELF
TRBJ2-7 TRBV6-5 - ASSYRDKAEQY
TRBJ2-7 TRBV5-6 - ASSLAGVLQEQY
TRBJ2-1 TRBV6-1 - ASSIYPERDEQF
TRBJ1-2 TRBV9 - ASSARDGTNYGYT
TRBJ2-1 TRBV5-1 - ASKVSAAANEQF
TRBJ2-1 TRBV11-3 - ASSLGSGGHIYNEQF
TRBJ2-3 TRBV5-6 - ASSLVGSDTQY
TRBJ1-5 TRBV11-3 - ASSLIQGNQPQH
TRBJ2-3 TRBV9 - ASGGRVPDTQY
TRBJ1-6 TRBV30 once AWSASRAGNSPLH
TRBJ2-3 TRBV27 - ASLGASGWQY
TRBJ1-1 TRBV30 - AWGRPEAF
TRBJ2-1 TRBV5-1 - ASSLGGTIYNEQF
TRBJ2-3 TRBV18 - ASSARSGSSTDTQY
TRBJ1-1 TRBV12-5 - ASSPKGPEAF
TRBJ2-1 TRBV5-1 - ASSLSSGRSNEQF
TRBJ2-3 TRBV19 - ASSIPGRVSTDTQY
TRBJ2-1 TRBV5-4 - ASSLRTSGNNEQF
TRBJ2-5 TRBV7-2 - ASSLRLPQETQY